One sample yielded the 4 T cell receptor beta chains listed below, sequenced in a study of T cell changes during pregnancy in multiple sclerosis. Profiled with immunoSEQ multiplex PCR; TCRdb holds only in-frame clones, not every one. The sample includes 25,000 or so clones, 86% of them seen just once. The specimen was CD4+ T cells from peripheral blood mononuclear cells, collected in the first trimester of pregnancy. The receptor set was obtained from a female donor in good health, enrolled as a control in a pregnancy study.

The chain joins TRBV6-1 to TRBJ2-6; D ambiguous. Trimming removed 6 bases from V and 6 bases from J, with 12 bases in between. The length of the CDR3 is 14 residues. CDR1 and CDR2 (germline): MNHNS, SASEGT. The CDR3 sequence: CASRATSAANVLTF. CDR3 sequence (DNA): TGTGCCAGCAGGGCAACAAGTGCGGCCAACGTCCTGACTTTC.

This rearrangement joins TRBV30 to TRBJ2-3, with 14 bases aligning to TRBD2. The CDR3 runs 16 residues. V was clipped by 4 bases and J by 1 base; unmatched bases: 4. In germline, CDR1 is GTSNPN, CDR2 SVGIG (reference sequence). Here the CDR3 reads CAWTLGLAGGTDTQYF. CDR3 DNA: TGTGCCTGGACCCTGGGACTAGCGGGAGGCACAGATACGCAGTATTTT.

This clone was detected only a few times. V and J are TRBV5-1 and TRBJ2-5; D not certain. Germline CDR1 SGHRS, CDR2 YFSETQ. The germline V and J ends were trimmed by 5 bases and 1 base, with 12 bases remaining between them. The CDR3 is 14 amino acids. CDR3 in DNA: TGCGCCAGCAGTTTGAGTCCACTCCAAGAGACCCAGTACTTC. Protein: CASSLSPLQETQYF.

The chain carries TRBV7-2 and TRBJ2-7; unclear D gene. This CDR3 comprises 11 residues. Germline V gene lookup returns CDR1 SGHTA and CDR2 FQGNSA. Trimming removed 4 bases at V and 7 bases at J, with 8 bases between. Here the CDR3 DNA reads TGTGCCAGCAGCTCCCACCGGGAGCAGTACTTC. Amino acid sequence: CASSSHREQYF.